This T cell receptor (beta chain) was identified in a study of CD8 T cells in Susac syndrome. The authors sequenced TCR beta from blood CD8+ and CD4+ T cells. TEMRA cells were FACS-enriched, and CD8+ and CD4+ T cells were isolated negatively. After extraction with the RNeasy kit, roughly 0.5 to 1 ug of the RNA was reverse transcribed using random hexamers. Amplification of the TCR beta CDR3 was carried out by immunoSEQ multiplex PCR, which spanned a total of 54 Vbeta and 13 Jbeta segments. From the immunoSEQ multiplex PCR reads, TCRdb called clonotypes with MiXCR, one entry per CDR3 protein. The sample has about 210,000 distinct CDR3 sequences; 85% to 95% are singletons. Trimming removed 8 bases from V and 0 bases from J, with 10 bases in between. The CDR3 length is 12 residues. Germline V gene data show CDR1 as SQVTM and CDR2 as ANQGSEA.

V usage is TRBV29-1 and J usage is TRBJ2-5; maybe TRBD2 (6 bases). This TCR was recovered from a human donor in good health. Sequencing was done on a sample of CD4+ T cells from PBMCs. DNA of the CDR3: TGCAGCATCCGGGACTACCAAGAGACCCAGTACTTC. Its protein product is CSIRDYQETQYF.